The 10 T cell receptor beta chains in this list originate from one sample, sequenced in a study of T cells in Graves' hyperthyroidism and ophthalmopathy. Using RNA transcripts as the source, TCR beta CDR3 regions were amplified. HTBI primers were employed in a first-round RT-PCR of the TCR CDR3. TCRdb analysed the multiplex PCR reads with MiXCR anew, one entry per CDR3 protein. This table has under 350,000 distinct CDR3 sequences, more than 10% appearing once. The source material was blood. Receptor source: a woman aged 25 to 39 with Graves' hyperthyroidism that later progressed to Graves' ophthalmopathy.

In regard to this clonotype: Relative to the germline gene, one junction end is altered; a read error may explain this. The V gene is TRBV7-9, the J gene TRBJ1-4; no clear D gene. The CDR3 has 11 amino acids. CDR1 SEHNR and CDR2 FQNEAQ come from the germline V gene (reference sequence). The CDR3 nucleotides are TGTGCCAGCTTAATTAATGAAGAACTGTTTTTT. It translates to CASLINEELFF. Looking up the rest from reference TRBV7-9 and TRBJ1-4 gives the full variable domain: DTGVSQNPRHKITKRGQNVTFRCDPISEHNRLYWYRQTLGQGPEFLTYFQNEAQLEKSRLLSDRFSAERPKGSFSTLEIQRTEQGDSAMYLCASLINEELFFGSGTQLSVL.

In this sample, this clonotype turned up a few times. This chain links TRBV27 with TRBJ1-2, with 7 bases that match TRBD1. J was trimmed by 5 bases and V by 6 bases; bases with no gene match: 9. CDR3 length: 14 residues. Germline assignment: CDR1 MNHEY and CDR2 SMNVEV (reference sequence). The CDR3 sequence is CASRPGTDDYGYTF. The CDR3 DNA follows: TGTGCCAGCAGACCCGGGACAGATGATTATGGCTACACCTTC.

This clonotype was picked up many times. V and J are TRBV24-1 and TRBJ1-1; D call uncertain. The germline V and J ends were trimmed by 0 bases and 8 bases, with 9 bases remaining between them. The length of the CDR3 is 13 residues. The germline gives CDR1 KGHDR, CDR2 SFDVKD. Here the CDR3 DNA reads TGTGCCACCAGTGATTTGGACGGGAGGGAAGCTTTCTTT. Its protein is CATSDLDGREAFF.

The sample holds many counts of this clonotype. This chain joins TRBV3-1 and TRBJ2-7; D possibly matches TRBD1 or TRBD2 (5 bases each). CDR1 and CDR2 from the germline V gene are LGHDT and YNNKEL (reference sequence). Trimming left V 0 bases short and J 6 bases short, with 15 bases between. The CDR3 length is 15 residues. CDR3 bases: TGTGCCAGCAGCCAAGATCTGGGGGAAAGGTGCGAGCAGTACTTC. It translates to CASSQDLGERCEQYF.

The CDR3 is CASNGRLAGGPGETQYF. DNA for the CDR3: TGTGCCAGCAACGGAAGACTAGCGGGAGGGCCGGGGGAGACCCAGTACTTC. The rearrangement uses TRBV2 and TRBJ2-5; 14 bases match TRBD2. Germline V lookup: CDR1 SNHLY, CDR2 FYNNEI. The CDR3 sequence is 17 residues long. The trim removed 7 bases at V and 5 bases at J, leaving 12 bases unmatched. The full variable domain, its missing parts supplied by reference TRBV2 and TRBJ2-5, is EPEVTQTPSHQVTQMGQEVILRCVPISNHLYFYWYRQILGQKVEFLVSFYNNEISEKSEIFDDQFSVERPDGSNFTLKIRSTKLEDSAMYFCASNGRLAGGPGETQYFGPGTRLLVL.

This clonotype was picked up many times. The chain is built from TRBV7-2 and TRBJ1-1, with D uncertain. The V end was cut by 1 base, the J end by 11 bases, with 8 bases between. Germline lookup yields CDR1 SGHTA and CDR2 FQGNSA. CDR3 size: 11 residues. CDR3 in DNA: TGTGCCAGCAGCTTAGGGCCAACGGCTTTCTTT. This sequence encodes CASSLGPTAFF.

J is TRBJ1-1 and V is TRBV19; no definite D call. This CDR3 has 13 amino acids. Deletions cut 4 bases from V and 7 bases from J, with 13 bases between. Germline-derived CDR1 and CDR2 are LNHDA and SQIVND (reference sequence). The chain's CDR3 is CASSKWEVGEAFF. CDR3 nucleotide sequence: TGTGCCAGTAGTAAATGGGAGGTCGGTGAAGCTTTCTTT.

V and J are TRBV6-2 or TRBV6-3 and TRBJ2-3; 7 bases fit TRBD2. CDR1 is MNHEY and CDR2 is SVGEGT in the germline V gene. The J segment lost 4 bases and the V segment lost 7 bases, leaving 17 bases of the junction unmatched. CDR3 length equals 17 residues. The DNA of the CDR3 is TGTGCCAGCACCCCCGGGTGGGGGAGGGCCAGAGCAGATACGCAGTATTTT. Translated: CASTPGWGRARADTQYF.

This clonotype was recorded a few times. This rearrangement joins TRBV30 to TRBJ2-7; D possibly uses TRBD1 or TRBD2 (5 bases each). Trimming stripped 8 bases from V and 2 bases from J, with 16 bases between. This CDR3 is 13 amino acids long. CDR1 is GTSNPN and CDR2 is SVGIG in the germline V gene (reference sequence). CDR3 protein: CAGTIHKAYEQYF. The CDR3 DNA reads TGTGCCGGGACGATCCATAAGGCCTACGAGCAGTACTTC.

This clonotype was seen ten or more times. The chain uses TRBV20-1 and TRBJ2-1, with a possible D match to TRBD1 (6 bases). Germline V gene lookup returns CDR1 DFQATT and CDR2 SNEGSKA (reference sequence). The CDR3 length is 14 residues. Trimming took off 2 bases at V and 8 bases at J, with 16 bases between the two ends. CDR3 sequence reads: CSARPLTGIYEQFF. CDR3 nucleotides: TGCAGTGCTAGACCATTAACAGGGATCTATGAGCAGTTCTTC.